This record looks at one T cell receptor beta chain sequence and its context. No antigen is known for it. This specimen belongs to a study of OX40 agonist ivuxolimab in advanced cancers. About the study: Patients were dosed with the agonistic anti-OX40 (CD134) antibody ivuxolimab.

The study, taken as a whole, reports: Clonal expansion from baseline to week 6 occurred in both CD4+ and CD8+ T cells. Researchers report that CD8+ T cells had, on average, more expanded clones than CD4+.

This table comes from immunoSEQ multiplex PCR, and its TCRdb copy is limited to in-frame clones, with some not included. There are about 15,000 clones in the sample; 85% to 90% occur only once, and 5% to 7% lies in the top ten. Germline CDR1 reads ENHRY; CDR2 reads SYGVKD. This CDR3 has 14 residues. Trimming stripped 8 bases from V and 3 bases from J, with 17 bases between. Specimen: CD4+ or CD8+ T cells sorted from blood, collected in a trial of the OX40 agonist ivuxolimab. The V call is TRBV10-3, the J call TRBJ2-7, with D perhaps assigned TRBD1 or TRBD2 (7 bases each). The clonotype originates from an adult with an advanced solid tumor such as melanoma, head and neck, liver or kidney cancer. The CDR3 here is CAIGPRGDSYEQYF. The CDR3 DNA reads as TGTGCCATCGGCCCCCGGGGGGACAGCTACGAGCAGTACTTC.